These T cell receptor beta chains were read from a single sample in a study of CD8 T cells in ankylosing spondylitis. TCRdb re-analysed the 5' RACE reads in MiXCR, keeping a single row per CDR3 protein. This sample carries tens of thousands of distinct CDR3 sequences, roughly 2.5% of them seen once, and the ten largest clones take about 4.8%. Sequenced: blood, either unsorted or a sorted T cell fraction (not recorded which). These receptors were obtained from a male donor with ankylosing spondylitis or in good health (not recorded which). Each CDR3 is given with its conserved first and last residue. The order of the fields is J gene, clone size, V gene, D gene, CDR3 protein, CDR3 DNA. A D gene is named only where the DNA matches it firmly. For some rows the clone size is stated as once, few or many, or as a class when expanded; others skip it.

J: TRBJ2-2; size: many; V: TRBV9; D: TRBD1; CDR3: CASSVGQGSPTGELFF; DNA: TGTGCCAGCAGCGTTGGACAGGGGTCCCCCACCGGGGAGCTGTTTTTT
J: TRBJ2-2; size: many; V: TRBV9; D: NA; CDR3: CASSVADVRAGELFF; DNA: TGTGCCAGCAGCGTAGCTGATGTCAGGGCCGGGGAGCTGTTTTTT
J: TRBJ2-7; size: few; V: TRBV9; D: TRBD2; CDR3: CASSALAGLFYEQYF; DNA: TGTGCCAGCAGCGCACTAGCGGGGCTTTTCTACGAGCAGTACTTC
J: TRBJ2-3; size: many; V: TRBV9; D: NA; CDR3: CASSVDGESDTQYF; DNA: TGTGCCAGCAGCGTAGACGGGGAATCAGATACGCAGTATTTT
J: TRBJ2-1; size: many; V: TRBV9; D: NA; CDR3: CASSPREASSYNEQFF; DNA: TGTGCCAGCAGCCCCCGAGAGGCAAGCTCCTACAATGAGCAGTTCTTC
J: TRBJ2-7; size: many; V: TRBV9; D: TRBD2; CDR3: CASASGTSGSYEQYF; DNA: TGTGCCAGCGCCTCTGGGACTAGCGGGAGCTACGAGCAGTACTTC
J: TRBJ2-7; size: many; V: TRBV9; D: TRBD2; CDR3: CASSPGLAKQYF; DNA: TGTGCCAGCAGTCCGGGACTAGCTAAGCAGTACTTC
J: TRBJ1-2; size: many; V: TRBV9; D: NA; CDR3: CASSVEIGSNYGYTF; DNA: TGTGCCAGCAGCGTAGAAATAGGCTCTAACTATGGCTACACCTTC
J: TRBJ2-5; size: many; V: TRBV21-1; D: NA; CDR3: CASSFRRLAEKETQYF; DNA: TGTGCCAGCAGCTTCCGCCGGCTAGCGGAAAAAGAGACCCAGTACTTC
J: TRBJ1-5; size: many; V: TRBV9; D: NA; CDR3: CASGTGANNQPQHF; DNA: TGTGCCAGCGGGACGGGGGCGAACAATCAGCCCCAGCATTTT
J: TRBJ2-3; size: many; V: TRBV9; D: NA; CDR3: CASSLGRDRTDTQYF; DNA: TGTGCCAGCAGCCTAGGGCGGGACCGCACAGATACGCAGTATTTT
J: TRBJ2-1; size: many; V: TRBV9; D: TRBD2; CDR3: CASSVATGTSESSYNEQFF; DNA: TGTGCCAGCAGCGTAGCTACGGGGACTAGCGAAAGCTCCTACAATGAGCAGTTCTTC
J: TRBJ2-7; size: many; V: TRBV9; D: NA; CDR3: CASSVGKVLVYEQYF; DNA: TGTGCCAGCAGCGTAGGGAAGGTTCTCGTCTACGAGCAGTACTTC
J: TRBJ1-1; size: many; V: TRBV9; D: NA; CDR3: CASSVIDMNTEAFF; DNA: TGTGCCAGCAGCGTGATAGACATGAACACTGAAGCTTTCTTT
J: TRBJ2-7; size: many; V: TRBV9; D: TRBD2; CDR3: CASSSTGLAYEQYF; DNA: TGTGCCAGCAGCTCCACGGGACTAGCTTACGAGCAGTACTTC
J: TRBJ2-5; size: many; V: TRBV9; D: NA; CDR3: CASSEGRRVQETQYF; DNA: TGTGCCAGCAGCGAGGGACGGAGGGTACAAGAGACCCAGTACTTC
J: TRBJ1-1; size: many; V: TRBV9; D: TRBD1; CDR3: CASSADEAGGTEAFF; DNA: TGTGCCAGCAGCGCCGATGAAGCAGGGGGCACTGAAGCTTTCTTT
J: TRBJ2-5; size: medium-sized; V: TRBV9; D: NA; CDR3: CASSVVSGGETQYF; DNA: TGTGCCAGCAGCGTAGTTAGCGGAGGGGAGACCCAGTACTTC
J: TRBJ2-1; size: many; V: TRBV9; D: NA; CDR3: CASSSGGGYEQFF; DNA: TGTGCCAGCAGCTCAGGGGGAGGGTATGAGCAGTTCTTC
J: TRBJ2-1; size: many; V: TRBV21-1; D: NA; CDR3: CASSNRGLAVSYNEQFF; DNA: TGTGCCAGCAGCAATCGAGGACTAGCGGTCTCCTACAATGAGCAGTTCTTC
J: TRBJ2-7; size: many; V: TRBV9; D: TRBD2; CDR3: CASSVEERGPREQYF; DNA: TGTGCCAGCAGCGTAGAGGAGCGGGGGCCTCGCGAGCAGTACTTC
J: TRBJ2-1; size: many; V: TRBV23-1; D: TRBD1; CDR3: CARFSRDRGNNEQFF; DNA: TGCGCCAGATTTAGCCGGGACAGGGGAAACAATGAGCAGTTCTTC
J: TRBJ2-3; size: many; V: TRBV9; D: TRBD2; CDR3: CASSKTLAGSTDTQYF; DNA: TGTGCCAGCAGCAAGACACTAGCGGGAAGCACAGATACGCAGTATTTT
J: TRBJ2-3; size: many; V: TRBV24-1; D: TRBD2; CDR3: CATIPGLPDTQYF; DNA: TGTGCCACCATCCCGGGACTACCAGATACGCAGTATTTT
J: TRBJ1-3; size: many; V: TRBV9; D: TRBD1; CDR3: CASSVAPTGAGNTIYF; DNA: TGTGCCAGCAGCGTAGCTCCGACAGGGGCGGGGAACACCATATATTTT
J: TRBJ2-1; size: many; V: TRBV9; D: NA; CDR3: CASSVGVSYNEQFF; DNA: TGTGCCAGCAGCGTAGGAGTCTCCTACAATGAGCAGTTCTTC
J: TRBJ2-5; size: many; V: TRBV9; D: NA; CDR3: CASSPKSGQETQYF; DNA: TGTGCCAGCAGCCCGAAAAGCGGCCAAGAGACCCAGTACTTC
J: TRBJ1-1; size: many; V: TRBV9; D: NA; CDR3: CASSRRQGWTEAFF; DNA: TGTGCCAGCAGCCGTAGGCAGGGTTGGACTGAAGCTTTCTTT
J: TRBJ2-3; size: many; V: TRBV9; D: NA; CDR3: CASSVGSGHTDTQYF; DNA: TGTGCCAGCAGCGTAGGCTCCGGCCACACAGATACGCAGTATTTT
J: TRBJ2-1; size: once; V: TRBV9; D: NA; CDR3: CASRVAPSSYNEQFF; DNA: TGTGCCAGCCGCGTAGCCCCGAGCTCCTACAATGAGCAGTTCTTC
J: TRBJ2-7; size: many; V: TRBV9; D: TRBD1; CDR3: CASSVGGGTGIYEQYF; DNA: TGTGCCAGCAGCGTTGGGGGTGGGACAGGGATCTACGAGCAGTACTTC
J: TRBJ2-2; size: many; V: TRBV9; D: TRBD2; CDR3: CASSVLAGTNTGELFF; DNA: TGTGCCAGCAGCGTCCTAGCGGGGACGAACACCGGGGAGCTGTTTTTT
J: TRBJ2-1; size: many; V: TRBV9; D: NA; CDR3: CASSPSGGPYNEQFF; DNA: TGTGCCAGCAGCCCATCTGGGGGCCCCTACAATGAGCAGTTCTTC
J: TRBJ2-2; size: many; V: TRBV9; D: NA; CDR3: CASSVASGAAPGELFF; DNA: TGTGCCAGCAGCGTAGCCTCGGGAGCCGCCCCCGGGGAGCTGTTTTTT
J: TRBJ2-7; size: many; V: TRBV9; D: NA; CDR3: CASSVDGRGGHEQYF; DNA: TGTGCCAGCAGCGTAGATGGGCGGGGCGGACACGAGCAGTACTTC
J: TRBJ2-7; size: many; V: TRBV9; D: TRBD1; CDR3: CASSVGTGGLYF; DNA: TGTGCCAGCAGCGTGGGGACAGGGGGTCTGTACTTC
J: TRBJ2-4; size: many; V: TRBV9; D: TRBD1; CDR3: CASSVPQGAGKNIQYF; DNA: TGTGCCAGCAGCGTACCGCAGGGGGCAGGCAAAAACATTCAGTACTTC
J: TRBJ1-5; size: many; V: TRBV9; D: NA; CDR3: CASSVGTQSNQPQHF; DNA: TGTGCCAGCAGCGTAGGGACACAAAGCAATCAGCCCCAGCATTTT
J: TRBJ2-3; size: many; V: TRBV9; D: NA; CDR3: CASSAGRSTDTQYF; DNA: TGTGCCAGCAGCGCCGGTCGGTCCACAGATACGCAGTATTTT
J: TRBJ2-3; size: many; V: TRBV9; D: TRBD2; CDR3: CASSPIAGGSTDTQYF; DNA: TGTGCCAGCAGCCCGATAGCGGGAGGGAGCACAGATACGCAGTATTTT
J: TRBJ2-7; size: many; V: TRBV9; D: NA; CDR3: CASSVGGGREQYF; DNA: TGTGCCAGCAGCGTAGGTGGGGGACGCGAGCAGTACTTC
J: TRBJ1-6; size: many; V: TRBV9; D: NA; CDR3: CASSVGGGYSPLHF; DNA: TGTGCCAGCAGCGTAGGGGGGGGGTACTCACCCCTCCACTTT
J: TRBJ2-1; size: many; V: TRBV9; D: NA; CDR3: CASSVGVRNEQFF; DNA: TGTGCCAGCAGCGTAGGCGTACGAAATGAGCAGTTCTTC
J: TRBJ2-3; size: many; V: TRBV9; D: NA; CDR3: CASSVDSSNPTDTQYF; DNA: TGTGCCAGCAGCGTAGATTCCAGCAACCCCACAGATACGCAGTATTTT
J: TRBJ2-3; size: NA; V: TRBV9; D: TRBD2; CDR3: CASSAEAGGGTDTQYF; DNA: TGTGCCAGCAGCGCCGAAGCGGGAGGCGGCACAGATACGCAGTATTTT
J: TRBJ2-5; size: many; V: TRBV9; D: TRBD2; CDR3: CASSVGGLAGAETQYF; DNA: TGTGCCAGCAGCGTCGGAGGACTAGCGGGAGCTGAGACCCAGTACTTC
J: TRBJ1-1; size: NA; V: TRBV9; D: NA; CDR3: CASSVFTNTEAFF; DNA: TGTGCCAGCAGCGTATTCACGAACACTGAAGCTTTCTTT
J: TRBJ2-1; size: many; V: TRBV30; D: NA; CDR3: CALRPENSYNEQFF; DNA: TGTGCCCTGAGACCGGAGAACTCCTACAATGAGCAGTTCTTC
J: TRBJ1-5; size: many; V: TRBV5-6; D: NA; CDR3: CASSLLSQEDNQPQHF; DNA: TGTGCCAGCAGCTTGCTCTCCCAGGAGGACAATCAGCCCCAGCATTTT
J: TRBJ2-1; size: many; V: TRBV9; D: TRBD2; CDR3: CASTSGGGTYNEQFF; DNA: TGTGCCAGCACCTCGGGGGGGGGCACCTACAATGAGCAGTTCTTC
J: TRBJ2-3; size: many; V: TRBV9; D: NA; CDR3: CASQGGDTQYF; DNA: TGTGCCAGCCAAGGAGGAGATACGCAGTATTTT
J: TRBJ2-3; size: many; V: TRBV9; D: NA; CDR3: CASSSLLSTDTQYF; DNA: TGTGCCAGCAGCAGTCTCCTTAGCACAGATACGCAGTATTTT
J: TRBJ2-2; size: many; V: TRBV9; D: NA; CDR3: CASSSKGPATNTGELFF; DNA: TGTGCCAGCAGCTCCAAGGGGCCAGCGACGAACACCGGGGAGCTGTTTTTT
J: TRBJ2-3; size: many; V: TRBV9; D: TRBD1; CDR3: CASSEPGQPTDTQYF; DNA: TGTGCCAGCAGCGAACCGGGACAGCCAACAGATACGCAGTATTTT
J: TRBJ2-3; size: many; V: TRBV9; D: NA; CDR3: CASSPTTQSDTQYF; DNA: TGTGCCAGCAGCCCAACGACGCAGAGCGATACGCAGTATTTT
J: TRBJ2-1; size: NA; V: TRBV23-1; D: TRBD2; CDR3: CASSQSSARALAGNEQFF; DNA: TGCGCCAGCAGTCAATCTTCCGCCCGGGCCTTAGCGGGGAATGAGCAGTTCTTC
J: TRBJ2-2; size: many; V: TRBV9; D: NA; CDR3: CASNMGLHTGELFF; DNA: TGTGCCAGCAACATGGGACTGCACACCGGGGAGCTGTTTTTT
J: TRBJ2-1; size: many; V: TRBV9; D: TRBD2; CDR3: CASSPRIAGLRGEQFF; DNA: TGTGCCAGCAGCCCCCGTATAGCGGGACTGAGGGGGGAGCAGTTCTTC
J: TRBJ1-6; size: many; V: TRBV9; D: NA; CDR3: CASSVGRLSYNSPLHF; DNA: TGTGCCAGCAGCGTAGGTCGGCTCTCCTATAATTCACCCCTCCACTTT
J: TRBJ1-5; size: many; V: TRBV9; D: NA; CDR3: CASSPDWDSNQPQHF; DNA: TGTGCCAGCAGCCCAGACTGGGACAGCAATCAGCCCCAGCATTTT